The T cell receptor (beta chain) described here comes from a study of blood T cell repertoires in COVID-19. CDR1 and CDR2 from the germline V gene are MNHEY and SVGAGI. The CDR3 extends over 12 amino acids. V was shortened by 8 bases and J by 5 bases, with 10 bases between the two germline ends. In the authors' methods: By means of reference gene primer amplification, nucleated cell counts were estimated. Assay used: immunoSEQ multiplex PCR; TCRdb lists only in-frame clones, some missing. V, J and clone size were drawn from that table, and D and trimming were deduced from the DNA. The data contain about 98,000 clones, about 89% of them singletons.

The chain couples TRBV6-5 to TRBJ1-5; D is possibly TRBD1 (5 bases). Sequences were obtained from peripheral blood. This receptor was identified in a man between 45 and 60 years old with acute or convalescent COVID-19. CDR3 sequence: CASDGGYQPQHF. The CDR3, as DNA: TGTGCCAGCGACGGGGGTTATCAGCCCCAGCATTTT.